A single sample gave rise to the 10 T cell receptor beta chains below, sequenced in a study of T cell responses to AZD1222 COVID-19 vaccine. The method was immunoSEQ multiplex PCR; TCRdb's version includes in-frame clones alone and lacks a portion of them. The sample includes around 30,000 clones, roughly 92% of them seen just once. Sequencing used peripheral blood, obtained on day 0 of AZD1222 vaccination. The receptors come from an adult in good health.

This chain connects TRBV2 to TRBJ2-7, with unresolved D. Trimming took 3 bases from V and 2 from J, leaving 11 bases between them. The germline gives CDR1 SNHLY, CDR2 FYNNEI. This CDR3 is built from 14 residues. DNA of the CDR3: TGTGCCAGCAGTGAGAGAGATTTGGCCTACGAGCAGTACTTC. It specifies CASSERDLAYEQYF. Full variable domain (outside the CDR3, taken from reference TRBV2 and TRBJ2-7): EPEVTQTPSHQVTQMGQEVILRCVPISNHLYFYWYRQILGQKVEFLVSFYNNEISEKSEIFDDQFSVERPDGSNFTLKIRSTKLEDSAMYFCASSERDLAYEQYFGPGTRLTVT.

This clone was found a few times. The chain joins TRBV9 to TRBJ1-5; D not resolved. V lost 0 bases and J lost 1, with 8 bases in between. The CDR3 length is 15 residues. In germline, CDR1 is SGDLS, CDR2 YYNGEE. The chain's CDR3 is CASSVGPESNQPQHF. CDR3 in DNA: TGTGCCAGCAGCGTAGGCCCAGAGAGCAATCAGCCCCAGCATTTT.

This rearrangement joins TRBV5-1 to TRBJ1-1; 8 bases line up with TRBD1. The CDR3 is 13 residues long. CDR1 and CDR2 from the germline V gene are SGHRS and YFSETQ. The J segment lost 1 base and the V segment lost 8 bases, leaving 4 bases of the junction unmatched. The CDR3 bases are TGCGCCAGTCAGGGGGCGCAGAACACTGAAGCTTTCTTT. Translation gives CASQGAQNTEAFF.

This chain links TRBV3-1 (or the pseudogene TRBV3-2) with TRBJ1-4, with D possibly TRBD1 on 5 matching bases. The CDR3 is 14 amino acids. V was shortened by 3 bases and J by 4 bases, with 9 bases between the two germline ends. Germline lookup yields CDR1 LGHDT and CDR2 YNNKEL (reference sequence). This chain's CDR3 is CASSQRGLNEKLFF. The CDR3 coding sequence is TGTGCCAGCAGCCAGCGGGGACTTAATGAAAAACTGTTTTTT.

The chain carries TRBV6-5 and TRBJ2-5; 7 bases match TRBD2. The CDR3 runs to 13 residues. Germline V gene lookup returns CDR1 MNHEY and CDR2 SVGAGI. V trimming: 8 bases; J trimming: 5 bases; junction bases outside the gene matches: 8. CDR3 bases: TGTGCCAGCGGCCTTTACGGGGGGGAGACCCAGTACTTC. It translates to CASGLYGGETQYF.

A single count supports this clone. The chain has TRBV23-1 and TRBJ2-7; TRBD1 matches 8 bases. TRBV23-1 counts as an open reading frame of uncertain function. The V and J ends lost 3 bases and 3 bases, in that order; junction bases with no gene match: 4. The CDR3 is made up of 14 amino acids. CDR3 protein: CASSHPGGSYEQYF. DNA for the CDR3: TGCGCCAGCAGTCACCCAGGGGGCAGCTACGAGCAGTACTTC.

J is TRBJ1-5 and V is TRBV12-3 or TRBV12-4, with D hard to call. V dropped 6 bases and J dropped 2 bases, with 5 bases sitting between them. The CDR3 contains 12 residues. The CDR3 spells CASRGGNQPQHF. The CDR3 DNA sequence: TGTGCCAGCAGGGGTGGCAATCAGCCCCAGCATTTT.

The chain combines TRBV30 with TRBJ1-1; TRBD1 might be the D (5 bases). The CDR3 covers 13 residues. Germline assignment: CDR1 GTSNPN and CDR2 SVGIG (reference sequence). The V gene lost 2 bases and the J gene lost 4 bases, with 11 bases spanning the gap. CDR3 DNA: TGTGCCTGGAGTTCAAGGGGTGGCACTGAAGCTTTCTTT. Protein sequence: CAWSSRGGTEAFF.

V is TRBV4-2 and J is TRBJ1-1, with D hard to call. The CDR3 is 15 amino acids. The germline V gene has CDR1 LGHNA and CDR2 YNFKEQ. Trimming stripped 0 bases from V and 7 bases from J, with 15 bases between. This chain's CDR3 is CASSQDVLGYGEAFF. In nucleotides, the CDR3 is TGTGCCAGCAGCCAAGATGTACTAGGGTACGGTGAAGCTTTCTTT.

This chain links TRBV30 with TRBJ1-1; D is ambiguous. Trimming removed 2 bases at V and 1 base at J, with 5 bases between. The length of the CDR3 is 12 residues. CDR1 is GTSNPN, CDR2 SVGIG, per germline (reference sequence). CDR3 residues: CAWSFWNTEAFF. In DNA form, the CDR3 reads TGTGCCTGGAGTTTCTGGAACACTGAAGCTTTCTTT.